This T cell receptor beta chain was identified during a study of CXCR3-negative and CXCR3-positive naive CD8 T cells. Study background: The total count of TRB reads reached approximately 150 million, and each library contributed about 1.5 +/- 0.3 million. Study outcomes and limitations: Hydrophobicity of TRB CDR3s was greater in CXCR3-positive naive cells than in CXCR3-negative naive cells.

The CDR3 totals 16 residues. CDR1 is SGHTA and CDR2 is FQGNSA in the germline V gene. Details on this clonotype: Its target is unknown.

All TRB cDNA libraries came from 5' RACE performed with UMI labels. TCRdb reprocessed the 5' RACE reads, keeping one entry per CDR3 protein, no DNA. Its table lists over 55,000 distinct CDR3 sequences. Sorts performed in triplicate captured more than 250,000 cells each from every CD8+ T cell subset. Material for sequencing was naive CXCR3+ CD8+ T cells from blood. This sample's subset: CD45RO-CCR7+CD27+CD95- naive CD8+ T cells expressing CXCR3 (TNR3+). J is TRBJ2-7 and V is TRBV7-2; TCRdb outputs TRBD2, but without DNA this stays unchecked. The TCR sequence derives from a human donor in good health. Some clones in this sample may be carry-over from other donors' samples. The chain's CDR3 is CASSLVLAGPSGEQYF.